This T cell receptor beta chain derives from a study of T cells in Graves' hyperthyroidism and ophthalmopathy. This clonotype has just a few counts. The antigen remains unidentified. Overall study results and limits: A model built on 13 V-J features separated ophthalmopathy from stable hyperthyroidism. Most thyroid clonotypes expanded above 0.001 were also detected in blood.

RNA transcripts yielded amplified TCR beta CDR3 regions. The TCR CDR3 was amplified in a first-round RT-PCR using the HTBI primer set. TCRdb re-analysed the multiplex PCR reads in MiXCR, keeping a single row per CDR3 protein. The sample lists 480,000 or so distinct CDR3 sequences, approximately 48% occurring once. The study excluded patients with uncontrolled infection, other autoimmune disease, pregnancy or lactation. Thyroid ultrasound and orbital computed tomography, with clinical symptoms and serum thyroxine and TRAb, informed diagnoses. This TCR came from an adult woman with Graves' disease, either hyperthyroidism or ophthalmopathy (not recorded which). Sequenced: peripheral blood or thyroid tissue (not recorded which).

The CDR3 loop is CSATAQGTSGDDGYTF. The CDR3 DNA follows: TGCAGTGCTACCGCCCAGGGCACTTCCGGGGACGATGGCTACACCTTC. The V call is TRBV20-1, the J call TRBJ1-2; the D gene is possibly TRBD1 (5 bases). V was clipped by 4 bases and J by 6 bases, with 24 bases between them. Germline V gives CDR1 DFQATT, CDR2 SNEGSKA (reference sequence). CDR3 length: 16 residues.